This T cell receptor beta chain was sequenced in a study of blood T cell dynamics during melanoma immunotherapy. The overall study: Patients with metastatic melanoma got pembrolizumab or nivolumab-ipilimumab as first-line care.

This sample's time point: week 3, after first cycle of checkpoint inhibitor. Patients with prior systemic cancer treatment, concomitant immunosuppressants, or other active malignancies were excluded. This clone was seen more than once but under ten times. Trimming removed 5 bases from V and 7 bases from J; junction bases left unmatched: 10. Looked up from germline, CDR1 is SGHDN and CDR2 is FVKESK. The CDR3 has 14 residues. The data were produced by immunoSEQ multiplex PCR, yet TCRdb's version contains in-frame clones alone and is incomplete. The table records 14,000 to 15,000 clones, roughly 85% of them present only once.

The receptor was isolated from a human donor with melanoma. Sequenced material: blood, taken from a patient treated with checkpoint blockade. The rearrangement links TRBV14 to TRBJ2-7; 8 bases align to TRBD2. CDR3 bases: TGTGCCAGCAGCTCTTTTAGCGGGGCCGTGGAGCAGTACTTC. Translating gives CASSSFSGAVEQYF.